This T cell receptor beta chain was identified during a study of CD8 T cells in Susac syndrome. The germline V gene encodes CDR1 SGHTA and CDR2 FQGTGA. This CDR3 region has 17 residues. J was trimmed by 5 bases and V by 5 bases; bases with no gene match: 14. The sample holds one count of this clonotype. RNA totalling roughly 0.5 to 1 ug underwent reverse transcription with random hexamers. MiXCR, run by TCRdb on the immunoSEQ multiplex PCR reads, gives a single entry per CDR3 protein. The profile covers some 26,000 distinct CDR3 sequences, with 85% to 95% appearing a single time and roughly 0.62% taken by the ten largest.

The chain joins TRBV7-3 to TRBJ2-2; the match to TRBD2 covers 7 bases. The sequenced sample was CD8+ T cells from PBMCs. This clonotype was obtained from a human donor with Susac syndrome. CDR3 region: CASSRNTGRRGTGELFF. The CDR3 DNA reads as TGTGCCAGCAGCCGTAATACGGGTCGGCGGGGGACCGGGGAGCTGTTTTTT.